The 25 T cell receptor beta chains below come from one sample, sequenced in a study of cytomegalovirus exposure and HLA in healthy donors. The primer mix had 60 Vbeta and 13 Jbeta primers. Assay: immunoSEQ multiplex PCR; the TCRdb copy retains only in-frame clones and omits some. The sample has some 190,000 clones; about four fifths are singletons. Material for sequencing was PBMCs. Receptors were obtained from a middle-aged man in good health and CMV-seronegative.

This chain connects TRBV5-6 to TRBJ2-7; no clear D gene. The CDR3 covers 13 residues. Germline CDR1 and CDR2: SGHDT and YYEEEE. V was pared by 4 bases and J by 6 bases, with 14 bases between. The CDR3 sequence is CASSPSPRSEQYF. For the CDR3, the DNA is TGTGCCAGCAGCCCCTCACCCCGCAGCGAGCAGTACTTC.

The rearrangement uses TRBV29-1 and TRBJ1-2; D not certain. Germline CDR1 is SQVTM and CDR2 is ANQGSEA. The CDR3 covers 13 residues. Trimming shortened V by 1 base and J by 4 bases, and 10 bases separated the two germline ends. CDR3 in DNA: TGCAGCGTTGAAGGGTCGCAGATCTATGGCTACACCTTC. As protein: CSVEGSQIYGYTF.

As concerns this clone: The sample carries other DNA sequences with the same CDR3. The gene calls are TRBV10-2 and TRBJ1-4; TRBD1 might be the D (5 bases). V lost 6 bases and J lost 0, with 8 bases in between. The CDR3 length is 14 residues. Germline values: CDR1 WSHSY, CDR2 SAAADI. For the CDR3, the DNA is TGCGCCAGCAGGGAACAGGCAACTAATGAAAAACTGTTTTTT. This codes for CASREQATNEKLFF.

V is TRBV7-2 and J is TRBJ2-7, with 11 bases aligning to TRBD2. The germline V gene encodes CDR1 SGHTA and CDR2 FQGNSA. With V trimmed by 3 bases and J by 6 bases, 7 bases remained unmatched. The CDR3 consists of 15 residues. The CDR3 sequence is CASSFGLAGGREQYF. The CDR3 coding sequence is TGTGCCAGCAGCTTTGGGCTAGCGGGGGGACGCGAGCAGTACTTC.

This chain uses TRBV7-6 with TRBJ2-6, with unresolved D. CDR1 and CDR2 (germline): SGHVS, FNYEAQ. This CDR3 spans 15 amino acids. The V and J ends lost 2 bases and 0 bases respectively, with 5 bases between them. CDR3 coding DNA: TGTGCCAGCAGCTTAAGGAGCTCTGGGGCCAACGTCCTGACTTTC. Protein sequence: CASSLRSSGANVLTF.

V is TRBV10-2 and J is TRBJ2-7, with D maybe TRBD1 (7 bases). The CDR3 is made up of 14 amino acids. Per the germline V gene, CDR1 is WSHSY and CDR2 is SAAADI. The ends were cut back, 0 bases at V and 5 bases at J, with 11 bases in the middle. In nucleotides, the CDR3 is TGCGCCAGCAGTGAGTCGGGAGGACAGGACGAGCAGTACTTC. Translating gives CASSESGGQDEQYF.

V usage is TRBV6-6 and J usage is TRBJ1-5, with 9 bases that match TRBD1. This CDR3 region has 15 residues. J lost 7 bases, V lost 5 bases, and 9 bases had no gene match. Germline-derived CDR1 and CDR2 are MNHNY and SVGAGI (reference sequence). The CDR3 sequence: CASSPGTGLRQPQHF. The DNA of the CDR3 is TGTGCCAGCAGTCCGGGGACAGGGTTGCGGCAGCCCCAGCATTTT.

This chain uses TRBV6-6 with TRBJ1-1, with D possibly being TRBD1 (5 bases). Germline CDR1 MNHNY, CDR2 SVGAGI (reference sequence). CDR3 size: 13 residues. With 7 bases removed from V and 4 bases from J, the gap between germline ends came to 13 bases. CDR3 sequence: CASTQGISTEAFF. In DNA form, the CDR3 reads TGTGCCAGCACCCAGGGTATCAGCACTGAAGCTTTCTTT.

The genes are TRBV7-2 and TRBJ2-2; perhaps TRBD2 as D (7 bases). This CDR3 has 16 residues. Germline-derived CDR1 and CDR2 are SGHTA and FQGNSA. V was pared by 5 bases and J by 1 base, with 14 bases between. The CDR3 DNA sequence: TGTGCCAGCAGCCGGCGGGGGCCCCAGAACACCGGGGAGCTGTTTTTT. As protein: CASSRRGPQNTGELFF.

The table lists this clone with a count of one. The chain joins TRBV2 to TRBJ2-7; D may be TRBD2 (5 bases). Trimming removed 10 bases at V and 4 bases at J, with 14 bases between. This CDR3 region has 12 residues. Germline CDR1 reads SNHLY; CDR2 reads FYNNEI. The CDR3 sequence: CATQGGGYEQYF. The CDR3 nucleotides read TGTGCCACACAAGGAGGCGGGTACGAGCAGTACTTC.

The V and J genes are TRBV28 and TRBJ2-7; D unclear. V was pared by 5 bases and J by 4 bases, with 9 bases between. CDR3 length: 12 residues. Germline loops: CDR1 MDHEN, CDR2 SYDVKM. The CDR3 nucleotides read TGTGCCAGCAGTCCTCCGTTTTACGAGCAGTACTTC. This sequence encodes CASSPPFYEQYF.

The chain has TRBV19 and TRBJ1-2, with 8 bases aligning to TRBD1. The CDR3 has 14 amino acids. V was clipped by 3 bases and J by 4 bases; unmatched bases: 4. The germline CDR1 and CDR2 sequences are LNHDA and SQIVND (reference sequence). The CDR3 here is CASSIQGAFYGYTF. The CDR3 coding sequence is TGTGCCAGTAGTATTCAGGGGGCTTTCTATGGCTACACCTTC.

V gene TRBV7-9 combines with J gene TRBJ1-4, with 8 bases lining up with TRBD1. V was clipped by 5 bases and J by 7 bases; unmatched bases: 6. Germline V CDR1 and CDR2: SEHNR, FQNEAQ (reference sequence). The CDR3 consists of 14 residues. The CDR3 DNA sequence: TGTGCCAGCAGCCCGTCGGACAGGGCTGAAAAACTGTTTTTT. Translated, it gives CASSPSDRAEKLFF.

The V gene is TRBV28, the J gene TRBJ1-3; D call uncertain. CDR1 is MDHEN and CDR2 is SYDVKM in the germline V gene. There are 16 residues in the CDR3. The V and J ends lost 6 bases and 0 bases respectively, with 15 bases between them. This chain's CDR3 is CASSPHGSPSGNTIYF. In DNA form, the CDR3 reads TGTGCCAGCAGCCCGCACGGGAGCCCCTCTGGAAACACCATATATTTT.

V and J are TRBV7-2 and TRBJ2-2; D uncertain. Germline CDR1 and CDR2: SGHTA and FQGNSA. Trimming took off 5 bases at V and 4 bases at J, with 11 bases between the two ends. The CDR3 consists of 14 residues. In DNA, the CDR3 is TGTGCCAGCAGCCCCGCGGCGACCACCGGGGAGCTGTTTTTT. It encodes CASSPAATTGELFF. The entire variable domain, with the rest obtained from reference TRBV7-2 and TRBJ2-2, is as follows: GAGVSQSPSNKVTEKGKDVELRCDPISGHTALYWYRQSLGQGLEFLIYFQGNSAPDKSGLPSDRFSAERTGGSVSTLTIQRTQQEDSAVYLCASSPAATTGELFFGEGSRLTVL.

This clone was picked up one time. V and J are TRBV27 and TRBJ2-5; D is unresolved. V was shortened by 3 bases and J by 5 bases, with 10 bases between the two germline ends. In germline, CDR1 is MNHEY, CDR2 SMNVEV (reference sequence). This CDR3 spans 13 amino acids. CDR3 DNA: TGTGCCAGCAGTTTTAGAACTTCGGAGACCCAGTACTTC. Protein product: CASSFRTSETQYF.

This clone was found a few times. CDR3 in amino acids: CASSKEDYGVETQYF. DNA of the CDR3: TGTGCCAGCAGCAAAGAAGACTACGGTGTGGAGACCCAGTACTTC. The V gene is TRBV21-1, the J gene TRBJ2-5; TRBD2 is the table's D call, not checked against the DNA. TRBV21-1 is a pseudogene. The CDR3 runs 15 residues.

The CDR3 loop is CASSLVRETQYF. The CDR3, as DNA: TGTGCCAGCAGCTTAGTTCGAGAGACCCAGTACTTC. The V call is TRBV11-2, the J call TRBJ2-5; no clear D gene. Germline loops: CDR1 SGHAT, CDR2 FQNNGV. The V end was cut by 1 base, the J end by 4 bases, with 4 bases between. CDR3 length: 12 amino acids.

The sample holds one count of this clone. This chain links TRBV5-1 with TRBJ2-7; D is perhaps TRBD1 (5 bases). CDR1 is SGHRS, CDR2 YFSETQ, per germline. This CDR3 comprises 12 residues. The ends were cut back, 4 bases at V and 6 bases at J, with 11 bases in the middle. CDR3 bases: TGCGCCAGCAGCAGCACAGGTCCCGAGCAGTACTTC. It yields the protein CASSSTGPEQYF.

This chain connects TRBV7-2 to TRBJ2-5, with 12 bases lining up with TRBD2. CDR3 length: 17 residues. CDR1 and CDR2 from the germline V gene are SGHTA and FQGNSA. V lost 5 bases and J lost 5; bases outside the gene matches: 12. The CDR3 is CASSAKQLAGGRETQYF. The CDR3 DNA follows: TGTGCCAGCAGCGCGAAACAACTAGCGGGGGGAAGGGAGACCCAGTACTTC.

The J gene is TRBJ1-2, the V gene TRBV30; 7 bases align to TRBD1. Per germline, CDR1 GTSNPN and CDR2 SVGIG (reference sequence). The junction had 14 bases not matched to a gene; V was cut back by 6 bases and J by 7 bases. The length of the CDR3 is 14 residues. CDR3 region: CACGTTQGTGGYTF. CDR3 nucleotides: TGTGCCTGTGGGACAACACAGGGGACGGGTGGCTACACCTTC.

The chain employs TRBV28 and TRBJ2-7; no reliable D call. The germline V gene encodes CDR1 MDHEN and CDR2 SYDVKM. The CDR3 has 12 amino acids. V shed 6 bases and J shed 3 bases, with 9 bases lying between them. This chain's CDR3 is CASSTAGYEQYF. Written as DNA, the CDR3 is TGTGCCAGCAGCACCGCAGGCTACGAGCAGTACTTC.

The rearrangement joins TRBV28 to TRBJ2-3; 7 bases are shared with TRBD1. Germline CDR1 and CDR2: MDHEN and SYDVKM. Unmatched junction bases numbered 5, after V lost 6 bases and J lost 5 bases. CDR3 length: 13 residues. The CDR3 here is CASRGTVLDTQYF. The DNA of the CDR3 is TGTGCCAGCAGGGGGACAGTGCTAGATACGCAGTATTTT. Full variable domain (missing parts from reference TRBV28 and TRBJ2-3): DVKVTQSSRYLVKRTGEKVFLECVQDMDHENMFWYRQDPGLGLRLIYFSYDVKMKEKGDIPEGYSVSREKKERFSLILESASTNQTSMYLCASRGTVLDTQYFGPGTRLTVL.

The chain combines TRBV27 with TRBJ2-2; possibly TRBD1 for D (6 bases). Germline CDR1 and CDR2: MNHEY and SMNVEV (reference sequence). The V and J ends lost 5 bases and 7 bases respectively, with 14 bases between them. The CDR3 is made up of 14 amino acids. CDR3 region: CASSGYRVGGELFF. CDR3 DNA: TGTGCCAGCAGTGGTTACAGGGTGGGCGGGGAGCTGTTTTTT.

The V gene is TRBV4-1, the J gene TRBJ1-1; maybe TRBD1 (5 bases). This CDR3 is 15 amino acids long. Germline V gene lookup returns CDR1 MGHRA and CDR2 YSYEKL. Trimming stripped 4 bases from V and 3 bases from J, with 15 bases between. CDR3 amino acids: CASSPVRGEYTEAFF. DNA for the CDR3: TGCGCCAGCAGCCCCGTCCGGGGGGAATACACTGAAGCTTTCTTT.